This TCR beta chain emerged from a study of T cells in Graves' hyperthyroidism and ophthalmopathy. Whole-study results and caveats: In blood, most of the thyroid clonotypes expanded above 0.001 were also present.

As regards this clonotype: Its antigen remains unknown.

The CDR3 runs 12 residues. Trimming left V 4 bases short and J 4 bases short, with 10 bases between. CDR1 is SQVTM, CDR2 ANQGSEA, per germline. From RNA transcripts, TCR beta CDR3 regions were amplified. The study used the HTBI primer set for a first-round RT-PCR of the TCR CDR3. Via MiXCR, TCRdb re-called the multiplex PCR reads, giving one row per CDR3 protein. The sample includes some 700,000 distinct CDR3 sequences, roughly a sixth of them seen just once. The study left out patients who had uncontrolled infection, other autoimmune disease, pregnancy or lactation. V usage is TRBV29-1 and J usage is TRBJ1-1; D is undetermined. The sample consisted of blood. This clonotype originated in a man aged 45-65 years with Graves' hyperthyroidism. CDR3 DNA: TGCAGCGTTGGTAGGGATGGCACTGAAGCTTTCTTT. This sequence encodes CSVGRDGTEAFF. Supplemented by reference TRBV29-1 and TRBJ1-1, the full variable domain reads SAVISQKPSRDICQRGTSLTIQCQVDSQVTMMFWYRQQPGQSLTLIATANQGSEATYESGFVIDKFPISRPNLTFSTLTVSNMSPEDSSIYLCSVGRDGTEAFFGQGTRLTVV.